A selection of T cell receptor beta chains follows, all from one sample in a study of CD8 T cells in ankylosing spondylitis. TCRdb re-called the 5' RACE reads through MiXCR, storing one row per CDR3 protein. This repertoire shows some 130,000 distinct CDR3 sequences, about a tenth found once; its top ten account for approximately 3.3%. Sequencing was carried out using blood, either unsorted or a sorted T cell fraction (not recorded which). These receptors came from a male donor with ankylosing spondylitis or in good health (not recorded which). Each CDR3 is given with its conserved first and last residue. D genes are given only for firm matches. Rows give clone size only sometimes, using once, few, many, or a class for an expanded clone.

many	TRBV20-1	TRBJ2-7	TRBD2	16	CSARTSGRFSNDEQYF	TGCAGTGCTAGGACGAGCGGGAGGTTCTCTAATGATGAGCAGTACTTC
.	TRBV29-1	TRBJ2-2	TRBD2	15	CSARSSGGNTGELFF	TGCAGCGCCCGGTCTAGCGGGGGTAACACCGGGGAGCTGTTTTTT
many	TRBV5-1	TRBJ1-1	.	16	CASSLAEQVLNTEAFF	TGCGCCAGCAGCTTGGCCGAACAAGTCTTGAACACTGAAGCTTTCTTT
many	TRBV12-3/TRBV12-4	TRBJ2-3	TRBD2	15	CASSLASGSGDTQYF	TGTGCCAGCAGTTTAGCTAGCGGGAGCGGGGATACGCAGTATTTT
many	TRBV28	TRBJ2-7	.	15	CASSSTDYKNYEQYF	TGTGCCAGCAGTTCCACGGACTATAAAAACTACGAGCAGTACTTC
few	TRBV7-9	TRBJ2-3	TRBD2	16	CASSSTGTSGTDTQYF	TGTGCCAGCAGCTCAACCGGGACTAGCGGCACAGATACGCAGTATTTT
.	TRBV19	TRBJ2-7	.	14	CASSSRGGTGEQYF	TGTGCCAGTAGTAGCCGGGGCGGTACGGGAGAGCAGTACTTC
many	TRBV5-1	TRBJ1-1	.	14	CASSSQGDNTEAFF	TGCGCCAGCAGCTCACAGGGAGATAACACTGAAGCTTTCTTT
.	TRBV5-1	TRBJ2-7	TRBD2	16	CASSPAAGGDLYEQYF	TGCGCCAGCAGCCCGGCAGCGGGAGGGGACCTCTACGAGCAGTACTTC
few	TRBV6-1	TRBJ1-4	.	14	CASSEVGGNEKLFF	TGTGCCAGCAGTGAAGTCGGGGGGAATGAAAAACTGTTTTTT
many	TRBV11-2	TRBJ2-1	TRBD2	15	CASSPPGRIYNEQFF	TGTGCCAGCAGCCCCCCCGGGAGGATCTACAATGAGCAGTTCTTC
.	TRBV7-2	TRBJ2-1	TRBD2	15	CASSLQAGGVNEQFF	TGTGCCAGCAGCTTACAAGCGGGAGGGGTCAATGAGCAGTTCTTC
many	TRBV6-1	TRBJ2-7	.	15	CATAVGRISSYEQYF	TGTGCCACGGCAGTAGGACGGATAAGCTCCTACGAGCAGTACTTC
few	TRBV4-3	TRBJ2-2	TRBD2	16	CASSQDAGDDTGELFF	TGCGCCAGCAGCCAAGATGCGGGAGATGACACCGGGGAGCTGTTTTTT
.	TRBV11-2	TRBJ2-7	TRBD2	15	CASRERSGNRYEQYF	TGTGCCAGCAGGGAGAGAAGCGGGAACCGGTACGAGCAGTACTTC
many	TRBV12-3/TRBV12-4	TRBJ1-1	TRBD1	15	CASSQRTGWNTEAFF	TGTGCCAGCAGTCAAAGGACAGGCTGGAACACTGAAGCTTTCTTT
many	TRBV20-1	TRBJ2-1	.	17	CSARDPLSQGLYNEQFF	TGCAGTGCTAGAGATCCCTTGTCCCAGGGCTTATACAATGAGCAGTTCTTC
many	TRBV29-1	TRBJ1-1	TRBD1	13	CSVETGGGTEAFF	TGCAGCGTCGAGACAGGGGGAGGGACTGAAGCTTTCTTT
many	TRBV6-5	TRBJ2-2	.	9	CGIRGELFF	TGTGGCATCCGCGGGGAGCTGTTTTTT
many	TRBV20-1	TRBJ2-1	TRBD2	14	CSAKGLAGYNEQFF	TGCAGTGCTAAGGGACTAGCGGGGTACAATGAGCAGTTCTTC
many	TRBV7-2	TRBJ2-6	.	17	CASSLPVRGSGANVLTF	TGTGCCAGCAGCTTACCTGTGCGGGGTTCTGGGGCCAACGTCCTGACTTTC
.	TRBV7-2	TRBJ2-3	TRBD2	16	CASSLVPAGVADTQYF	TGTGCCAGCAGCTTAGTGCCAGCGGGAGTTGCAGATACGCAGTATTTT
many	TRBV18	TRBJ2-2	TRBD2	17	CASSPTSGAMNTGELFF	TGTGCCAGCTCACCCACTAGCGGAGCAATGAACACCGGGGAGCTGTTTTTT
many	TRBV6-5	TRBJ2-1	.	11	CASSREFEQFF	TGTGCCAGCAGCCGGGAGTTTGAGCAGTTCTTC
.	TRBV5-1	TRBJ1-6	.	13	CASSSDTNSDLHF	TGCGCCAGCAGCTCGGATACAAATTCAGACCTCCACTTT